These 30 T cell receptor beta chains came from one sample sequenced in a study of OX40 agonist ivuxolimab in advanced cancers. The data were produced by immunoSEQ multiplex PCR, yet TCRdb's version contains in-frame clones alone and is incomplete. The sample records fewer than 100,000 clones, about 86% being singletons. This specimen was CD4+ or CD8+ T cells sorted from blood, taken in a trial of the OX40 agonist ivuxolimab. The receptors come from an adult with an advanced solid tumor such as melanoma, head and neck, liver or kidney cancer.

V and J are TRBV6-5 and TRBJ1-4, with D hard to call. V was clipped by 0 bases and J by 8 bases, with 13 bases between them. Germline values: CDR1 MNHEY, CDR2 SVGAGI. The CDR3 is 15 residues long. CDR3 coding DNA: TGTGCCAGCAGTTACTCCGGCCGTGGGGTGGAAAAACTGTTTTTT. It codes for CASSYSGRGVEKLFF.

The chain recombines TRBV30 with TRBJ1-2; D not certain. The germline V gene has CDR1 GTSNPN and CDR2 SVGIG (reference sequence). The CDR3 consists of 13 residues. Trimming removed 0 bases at V and 7 bases at J, with 12 bases between. The CDR3 protein is CAWSVIRVGGYTF. In nucleotides, the CDR3 is TGTGCCTGGAGTGTAATCCGGGTGGGTGGCTACACCTTC.

V gene TRBV6-1 combines with J gene TRBJ2-5, with a weak D call TRBD2 (6 bases). The CDR3 contains 16 residues. Trimming pared 2 bases from V and 1 base from J, leaving 14 bases between. Germline assignment: CDR1 MNHNS and CDR2 SASEGT. CDR3: CASSELGGWGQETQYF. For the CDR3, the DNA is TGTGCCAGCAGTGAACTCGGGGGATGGGGCCAAGAGACCCAGTACTTC.

The chain joins TRBV11-2 to TRBJ1-1; the D is unclear. This CDR3 contains 12 residues. In germline, CDR1 is SGHAT, CDR2 FQNNGV. V shed 6 bases and J shed 1 base, with 6 bases lying between them. The CDR3 DNA reads TGTGCCAGCAGGTGGGGGAACACTGAAGCTTTCTTT. Translation: CASRWGNTEAFF.

The chain is built from TRBV28 and TRBJ1-2; TRBD1 matches 9 bases. The V gene end was trimmed by 6 bases and the J gene end by 7 bases; junction bases not matched to a gene: 6. The CDR3 totals 13 residues. Germline CDR1 reads MDHEN; CDR2 reads SYDVKM. The CDR3 sequence: CASSPQGAGGYTF. CDR3 DNA sequence: TGTGCCAGCAGCCCACAGGGGGCAGGTGGCTACACCTTC.

V is TRBV18 and J is TRBJ1-4; a possible D gene is TRBD1 (6 bases). This CDR3 region has 15 residues. Germline CDR1 KGHSH, CDR2 LQKENI. The V end lost 2 bases, the J end lost 4 bases, and 11 bases lay between the germline ends. Written as DNA, the CDR3 is TGTGCCAGCTCACCAGGGGGCCGGGGTAATGAAAAACTGTTTTTT. The encoded protein is CASSPGGRGNEKLFF.

The J gene is TRBJ2-3, the V gene TRBV5-5; the D is unclear. Germline loops: CDR1 SGHKS, CDR2 YYEKEE (reference sequence). This CDR3 is 15 amino acids long. V lost 4 bases to trimming and J lost 0 bases, with 12 bases between them. The CDR3, as DNA: TGTGCCAGCAGCCTGGAAAGGGATAGCACAGATACGCAGTATTTT. As protein: CASSLERDSTDTQYF.

The CDR3 bases are TGTGCCAGCAGCTCCAAGTGGCAGAGCCATGGCTACACCTTC. The encoded protein is CASSSKWQSHGYTF. The chain links TRBV7-9 to TRBJ1-2; D is uncertain. CDR3 size: 14 residues. Trimming shortened V by 4 bases and J by 6 bases, and 15 bases separated the two germline ends. The germline V gene has CDR1 SEHNR and CDR2 FQNEAQ (reference sequence).

The chain couples TRBV30 to TRBJ2-5, with D perhaps given as TRBD1 or TRBD2 (5 bases each). The DNA end is more similar to TRBJ2-7, so the J call may be wrong. Looked up from germline, CDR1 is GTSNPN and CDR2 is SVGIG (reference sequence). There are 15 residues in the CDR3. The CDR3 reads CAWTQSGPSAYEQYF. In DNA form, the CDR3 reads TGTGCCTGGACCCAATCGGGACCATCCGCCTACGAGCAGTACTTC.

V and J are TRBV18 and TRBJ2-5; the match to TRBD1 covers 8 bases. The CDR3 is made up of 15 amino acids. In germline, CDR1 is KGHSH, CDR2 LQKENI. Trimming cost V 2 bases and J 5 bases; bases outside gene matches: 7. CDR3: CASSPRTGRSETQYF. The DNA of the CDR3 is TGTGCCAGCTCACCAAGGACAGGGCGGTCCGAGACCCAGTACTTC. Together with reference TRBV18 and TRBJ2-5, the CDR3 gives the full variable domain: NAGVMQNPRHLVRRRGQEARLRCSPMKGHSHVYWYRQLPEEGLKFMVYLQKENIIDESGMPKERFSAEFPKEGPSILRIQQVVRGDSAAYFCASSPRTGRSETQYFGPGTRLLVL.

The rearrangement links TRBV28 to TRBJ1-2; D gene uncertain. Between the trimmed V and J ends, which lost 5 bases and 1 base, there was a span of 8 bases. In germline, CDR1 is MDHEN, CDR2 SYDVKM. This CDR3 spans 13 amino acids. The CDR3 here is CASSATVNYGYTF. Written as DNA, the CDR3 is TGTGCCAGCAGTGCCACCGTTAACTATGGCTACACCTTC.

The rearrangement joins TRBV7-6 to TRBJ2-7, with D possibly being TRBD1 (6 bases). Trimming removed 1 base at V and 0 bases at J, with 19 bases between. This CDR3 spans 18 amino acids. Germline V CDR1 and CDR2: SGHVS, FNYEAQ. CDR3 coding DNA: TGTGCCAGCAGCTTAGTTCGCCAAATAAAACAGGGCTCCTACGAGCAGTACTTC. Encoded protein: CASSLVRQIKQGSYEQYF. The whole variable domain, remainder taken from reference TRBV7-6 and TRBJ2-7, is GAGVSQSPRYKVTKRGQDVALRCDPISGHVSLYWYRQALGQGPEFLTYFNYEAQQDKSGLPNDRFSAERPEGSISTLTIQRTEQRDSAMYRCASSLVRQIKQGSYEQYFGPGTRLTVT.

The chain recombines TRBV6-5 with TRBJ2-3; the match to TRBD2 covers 11 bases. V was clipped by 3 bases and J by 2 bases; unmatched bases: 4. The CDR3 is 16 residues long. CDR1 and CDR2 (germline): MNHEY, SVGAGI. In nucleotides, the CDR3 is TGTGCCAGCAGTTATGTGGGACTAGCGGTCACAGATACGCAGTATTTT. It codes for CASSYVGLAVTDTQYF.

A word on this clone: One end of the junction fails to match germline, which may point to a read error. This chain connects TRBV7-7 to TRBJ2-2; the match to TRBD1 covers 8 bases. Per the germline V gene, CDR1 is SSHAT and CDR2 is FNYEAQ (reference sequence). The CDR3 extends over 16 amino acids. CDR3 DNA sequence: TGTGCTAGCAGCCCACGGACAGGGATCAACACCGGGGAGCTGTTTTTT. Amino acids: CASSPRTGINTGELFF. Based on the CDR3 plus reference TRBV7-7 and TRBJ2-2, the full variable domain is GAGVSQSPRYKVTKRGQDVTLRCDPISSHATLYWYQQALGQGPEFLTYFNYEAQPDKSGLPSDRFSAERPEGSISTLTIQRTEQRDSAMYRCASSPRTGINTGELFFGEGSRLTVL.

V gene TRBV2 combines with J gene TRBJ1-2; D remains ambiguous. CDR3 length equals 14 residues. Germline V gives CDR1 SNHLY, CDR2 FYNNEI. V was cut by 3 bases and J by 0 bases, with 8 bases left in between. In nucleotides, the CDR3 is TGTGCCAGCAGTGACACACCTCCTAACTATGGCTACACCTTC. Its translation: CASSDTPPNYGYTF. The whole variable domain, remainder taken from reference TRBV2 and TRBJ1-2, is EPEVTQTPSHQVTQMGQEVILRCVPISNHLYFYWYRQILGQKVEFLVSFYNNEISEKSEIFDDQFSVERPDGSNFTLKIRSTKLEDSAMYFCASSDTPPNYGYTFGSGTRLTVV.

The genes are TRBV11-2 and TRBJ1-2; 9 nucleotides match TRBD1. The CDR3 sequence is 14 residues long. J was trimmed by 4 bases and V by 6 bases; bases with no gene match: 6. Per germline, CDR1 SGHAT and CDR2 FQNNGV. This chain's CDR3 is CASSLQGAGYGYTF. The CDR3 nucleotides read TGTGCCAGCAGTTTACAGGGGGCTGGCTATGGCTACACCTTC.

V gene TRBV6-5 combines with J gene TRBJ1-2, with 8 bases identical to TRBD1. The V gene end was trimmed by 5 bases and the J gene end by 8 bases; junction bases not matched to a gene: 10. This CDR3 region has 14 residues. The germline CDR1 and CDR2 sequences are MNHEY and SVGAGI. The CDR3, as DNA: TGTGCCAGCAGTAGGGACAGGATACTATGGGGCTACACCTTC. The encoded protein is CASSRDRILWGYTF.

The rearrangement links TRBV7-8 to TRBJ1-3; tentative D call: TRBD1 (6 bases). V was shortened by 5 bases and J by 0 bases, with 20 bases between the two germline ends. The CDR3 extends over 18 amino acids. Per germline, CDR1 SGHVS and CDR2 FQNEAQ. The chain's CDR3 is CASSVRRTVKSSGNTIYF. The CDR3 DNA reads TGTGCCAGCAGCGTACGACGGACAGTCAAGAGCTCTGGAAACACCATATATTTT.

The chain employs TRBV19 and TRBJ2-2; 9 positions agree with TRBD2. J was trimmed by 3 bases and V by 1 base; bases with no gene match: 3. CDR1 and CDR2 from the germline V gene are LNHDA and SQIVND (reference sequence). This CDR3 has 16 amino acids. This chain's CDR3 is CASSIVLAGHTGELFF. The CDR3 bases are TGTGCCAGTAGTATAGTGCTAGCGGGACACACCGGGGAGCTGTTTTTT.

This chain uses TRBV5-1 with TRBJ2-5; weak D call: TRBD1 (5 bases). Germline V CDR1 and CDR2: SGHRS, YFSETQ. There are 14 residues in the CDR3. V lost 2 bases, J lost 2 bases, and 10 bases lay in between. DNA for the CDR3: TGCGCCAGCAGCTTCGGCGACAGTCAAGAGACCCAGTACTTC. This translates into CASSFGDSQETQYF.

The V and J genes are TRBV18 and TRBJ1-5, with 7 bases fitting TRBD1. J lost 9 bases, V lost 2 bases, and 7 bases had no gene match. Looked up from germline, CDR1 is KGHSH and CDR2 is LQKENI. CDR3 size: 14 residues. The CDR3 region has the DNA TGTGCCAGCTCACCAGACGACAGGGAGGGGCCCCAGCATTTT. It codes for CASSPDDREGPQHF.

The rearrangement uses TRBV6-5 and TRBJ2-7, with 9 bases identical to TRBD2. V dropped 6 bases and J dropped 0; count of bases not matched to a gene: 6. Germline-derived CDR1 and CDR2 are MNHEY and SVGAGI. The CDR3 runs 15 residues. CDR3 protein: CASRGLAGSSYEQYF. The DNA of the CDR3 is TGTGCCAGCAGGGGCCTAGCGGGAAGCTCCTACGAGCAGTACTTC.

CDR3: CASSLAMGNTQYF. The CDR3 coding sequence is TGTGCCAGCAGCTTAGCCATGGGGAATACGCAGTATTTT. The chain combines TRBV11-2 with TRBJ2-3; D not certain. Germline CDR1 reads SGHAT; CDR2 reads FQNNGV. The length of the CDR3 is 13 residues. V shed 1 base and J shed 7 bases, with 9 bases lying between them.

V usage is TRBV27 and J usage is TRBJ1-1; TRBD1 matches 9 bases. The CDR3 runs to 15 residues. V dropped 0 bases and J dropped 6; count of bases not matched to a gene: 5. The V gene's germline CDR1 is MNHEY and CDR2 SMNVEV (reference sequence). DNA for the CDR3: TGTGCCAGCAGTTTATCAGGGACAGGGTTTTCTGAAGCTTTCTTT. It specifies CASSLSGTGFSEAFF.

The J gene is TRBJ1-1, the V gene TRBV5-4; the D is unclear. CDR1 SGHNT and CDR2 YYREEE come from the germline V gene (reference sequence). The CDR3 extends over 12 amino acids. The ends were cut back, 6 bases at V and 3 bases at J, with 9 bases in the middle. CDR3 nucleotide sequence: TGTGCCAGCACCACCCAGGACACTGAAGCTTTCTTT. It translates to CASTTQDTEAFF.

This clone was seen a single time. The chain uses TRBV10-3 and TRBJ1-3; no firm D call. CDR3 length: 17 amino acids. Germline V gives CDR1 ENHRY, CDR2 SYGVKD. The germline V and J ends were trimmed by 1 base and 0 bases, with 13 bases remaining between them. This CDR3 reads CAISEYRPADSGNTIYF. DNA for the CDR3: TGTGCCATCAGTGAGTACAGACCGGCAGACTCTGGAAACACCATATATTTT.

The gene calls are TRBV5-4 and TRBJ2-3, with TRBD2 matching 9 bases. The CDR3 is made up of 16 amino acids. With V trimmed by 4 bases and J by 6 bases, 12 bases remained unmatched. The V gene's germline CDR1 is SGHNT and CDR2 YYREEE (reference sequence). CDR3 in amino acids: CASSPLGGGALDTQYF. The CDR3, as DNA: TGTGCCAGCAGCCCCCTAGGCGGGGGGGCGTTGGATACGCAGTATTTT.

The chain employs TRBV19 and TRBJ1-1, with D maybe TRBD1 (5 bases). Germline-derived CDR1 and CDR2 are LNHDA and SQIVND (reference sequence). There are 15 residues in the CDR3. Trimming removed 6 bases at V and 0 bases at J, with 14 bases between. The CDR3 here is CASSGRGSLNTEAFF. The CDR3 nucleotides are TGTGCCAGTAGCGGGCGGGGGTCTTTGAACACTGAAGCTTTCTTT.

The CDR3 DNA sequence: TGTGCCAGCAGTGATTTACAGGCAGACACTGAAGCTTTCTTT. The encoded protein is CASSDLQADTEAFF. This chain links TRBV6-1 with TRBJ1-1, with D tentatively TRBD1 (5 bases). CDR1 MNHNS and CDR2 SASEGT come from the germline V gene. This CDR3 has 14 amino acids. The germline V and J ends were trimmed by 3 bases and 3 bases, with 11 bases remaining between them.

This clone occurred a few times. In nucleotides, the CDR3 is TGCAGCGTTGCAGGGTTACATGAGACCCAGTACTTC. This sequence encodes CSVAGLHETQYF. V is TRBV29-1 and J is TRBJ2-5, with a tentative D call TRBD1 (5 bases). Germline V CDR1 and CDR2: SQVTM, ANQGSEA. This CDR3 comprises 12 residues. The germline V and J ends were trimmed by 4 bases and 5 bases, with 11 bases remaining between them.